Below, one T cell receptor beta chain is given with its context. TCRdb used MiXCR to reprocess the 5' RACE reads, holding one entry per CDR3 protein. The sample has 450,000 to 650,000 distinct CDR3 sequences; roughly 20% are singletons. The source of the sample is a study of T-cell memory formation after mild COVID-19. Germline V gene lookup returns CDR1 SEHNR and CDR2 FQNEAQ (reference sequence). V was pared by 5 bases and J by 3 bases, with 4 bases of the junction left unmatched. CDR3 length equals 13 residues. The rearrangement joins TRBV7-9 to TRBJ2-7, with 7 nucleotides matching TRBD1. What was sequenced was PBMCs or a T cell subset sorted from them (not recorded which). This TCR derives from an adult woman who had mild COVID-19 (a few samples of this study predate the infection). Cell type and time point are not known. CDR3 protein: CASSATGDYEQYF. The CDR3 DNA sequence: TGTGCCAGCAGCGCAACAGGGGACTACGAGCAGTACTTC.